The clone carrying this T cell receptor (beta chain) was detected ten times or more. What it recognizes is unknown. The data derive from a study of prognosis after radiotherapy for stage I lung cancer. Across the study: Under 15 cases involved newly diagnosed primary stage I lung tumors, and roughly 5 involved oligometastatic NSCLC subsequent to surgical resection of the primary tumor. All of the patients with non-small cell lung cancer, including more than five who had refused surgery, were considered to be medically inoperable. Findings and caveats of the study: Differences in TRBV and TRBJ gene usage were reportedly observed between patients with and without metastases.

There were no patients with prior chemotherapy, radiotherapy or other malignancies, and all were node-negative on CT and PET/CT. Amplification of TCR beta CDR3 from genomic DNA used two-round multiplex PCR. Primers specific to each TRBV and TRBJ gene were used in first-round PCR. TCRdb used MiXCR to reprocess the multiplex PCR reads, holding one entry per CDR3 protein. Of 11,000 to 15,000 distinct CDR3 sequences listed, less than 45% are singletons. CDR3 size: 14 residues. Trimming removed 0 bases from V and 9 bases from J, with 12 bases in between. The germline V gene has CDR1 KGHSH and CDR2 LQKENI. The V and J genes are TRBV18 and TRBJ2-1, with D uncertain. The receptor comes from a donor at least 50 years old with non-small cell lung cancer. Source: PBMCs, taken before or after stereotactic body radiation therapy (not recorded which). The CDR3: CASSPPNIDAEQFF. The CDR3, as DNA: TGTGCCAGCTCACCACCGAATATAGATGCTGAGCAGTTCTTC.